Following are 8 T cell receptor beta chains from one sample sequenced in a study of a mutant IDH1 vaccine in newly diagnosed glioma. Using immunoSEQ multiplex PCR, the repertoire was profiled, and TCRdb retains in-frame clones only, with some absent. The table shows over 40,000 clones, with 85% to 90% occurring only once. Time point denoted: week 35, safety follow-up. It was 300 ug of mutant IDH1 20-mer peptide that made up each vaccine dose, given with topical imiquimod. Their target antigens are unknown. The material was PBMCs, obtained from a glioma patient whose treatment included an IDH1 peptide vaccine. The receptor source for this set is a man aged 35 to 55 with glioma.

The rearrangement uses TRBV29-1 and TRBJ1-3; D is perhaps TRBD1 (5 bases). The V end lost 4 bases, the J end lost 3 bases, and 10 bases lay between the germline ends. CDR3 length equals 13 residues. Germline V gene lookup returns CDR1 SQVTM and CDR2 ANQGSEA. CDR3 nucleotides: TGCAGCGTTGTGGGCAGGGATGGAAACACCATATATTTT. Residues: CSVVGRDGNTIYF.

CDR3 in amino acids: CASSLLPTDEKLFF. The CDR3 nucleotides are TGTGCCAGCAGCTTGCTTCCGACAGATGAAAAACTGTTTTTT. This chain joins TRBV5-4 and TRBJ1-4; TRBD1 is a possible D gene (5 bases). V dropped 1 base and J dropped 6 bases, with 10 bases sitting between them. This CDR3 is 14 amino acids long. Germline CDR1 is SGHNT and CDR2 is YYREEE (reference sequence).

The chain couples TRBV5-6 to TRBJ1-1; no clear D. Germline V gives CDR1 SGHDT, CDR2 YYEEEE. The germline V and J ends were trimmed by 1 base and 3 bases, with 16 bases remaining between them. This CDR3 is 16 amino acids long. In DNA, the CDR3 is TGTGCCAGCAGCTTGAGGTCTAATACACCCCACACTGAAGCTTTCTTT. It specifies CASSLRSNTPHTEAFF.

V gene TRBV11-2 combines with J gene TRBJ2-2; 7 bases agree with TRBD2. The J segment lost 1 base and the V segment lost 5 bases, leaving 10 bases of the junction unmatched. This CDR3 has 17 amino acids. Germline lookup yields CDR1 SGHAT and CDR2 FQNNGV. CDR3 protein: CASSLAGLAVNTGELFF. DNA of the CDR3: TGTGCCAGCAGCCTCGCGGGCCTAGCGGTGAACACCGGGGAGCTGTTTTTT.

V usage is TRBV5-6 and J usage is TRBJ1-1; TRBD1 agrees at 9 bases. Germline assignment: CDR1 SGHDT and CDR2 YYEEEE. The CDR3 consists of 12 residues. J was trimmed by 11 bases and V by 0 bases; bases with no gene match: 2. CDR3 sequence (DNA): TGTGCCAGCAGCTTGGGGACAGGGGAGGCTTTCTTT. This sequence encodes CASSLGTGEAFF.

This clone was detected once. The chain combines TRBV9 with TRBJ2-3; 13 positions match TRBD2. The CDR3 totals 19 residues. V dropped 0 bases and J dropped 2; count of bases not matched to a gene: 9. Germline V gene sequence: CDR1 SGDLS, CDR2 YYNGEE. The CDR3 loop reads CASSVGLAGGGLHTDTQYF. The DNA for the CDR3 is TGTGCCAGCAGCGTAGGACTAGCGGGGGGCGGGCTTCACACAGATACGCAGTATTTT.

This clone showed up just a few times. The gene calls are TRBV28 and TRBJ1-3, with D unresolved. Per the germline V gene, CDR1 is MDHEN and CDR2 is SYDVKM. Trimming stripped 2 bases from V and 4 bases from J, with 6 bases between. The CDR3 consists of 13 residues. The CDR3 here is CASSLTYGNTIYF. CDR3 nucleotides: TGTGCCAGCAGTTTAACGTACGGAAACACCATATATTTT.

The count of this clone is one. The chain uses TRBV28 and TRBJ2-1, with D uncertain. The CDR3 consists of 14 residues. Germline assignment: CDR1 MDHEN and CDR2 SYDVKM. V was cut by 4 bases and J by 5 bases, with 12 bases left in between. The CDR3 DNA is TGTGCCAGCAGTTACACTCAGCATAACAATGAGCAGTTCTTC. Its translation: CASSYTQHNNEQFF.